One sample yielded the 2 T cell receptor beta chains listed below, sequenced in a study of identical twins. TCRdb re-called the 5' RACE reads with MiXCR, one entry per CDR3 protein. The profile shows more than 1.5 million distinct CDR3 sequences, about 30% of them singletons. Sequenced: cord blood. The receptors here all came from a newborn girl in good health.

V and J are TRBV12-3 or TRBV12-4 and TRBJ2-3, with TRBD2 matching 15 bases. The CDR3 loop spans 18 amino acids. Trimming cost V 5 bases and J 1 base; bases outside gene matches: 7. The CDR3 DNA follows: TGTGCCAGCAGTCTCCCGGGACTAGCGGGAGGAGGCACAGATACGCAGTATTTT. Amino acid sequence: CASSLPGLAGGGTDTQYF.

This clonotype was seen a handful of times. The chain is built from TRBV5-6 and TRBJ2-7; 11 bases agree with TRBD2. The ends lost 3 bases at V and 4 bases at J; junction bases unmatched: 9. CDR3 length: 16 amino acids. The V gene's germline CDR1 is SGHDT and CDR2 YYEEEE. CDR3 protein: CASSSKPSGRYYEQYF. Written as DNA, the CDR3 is TGTGCCAGCAGCTCCAAACCTAGCGGGAGGTATTACGAGCAGTACTTC.